Presented here are 25 T cell receptor beta chains from one specimen sequenced in a study of CD8+ T cells in alopecia areata. As to treatment: oral pan-JAK inhibitor, 5-10 mg twice daily. The sequencing template was cDNA reverse transcribed from extracted RNA. Sequencing was performed with immunoSEQ multiplex PCR; in TCRdb, only in-frame clones are kept and a portion is missing. Of around 100,000 clones in the sample, roughly 50% were seen once. Sequencing used CD8+ T cells sorted from blood, obtained at week 24, from a patient treated with tofacitinib. Receptors originate from a human donor with alopecia areata.

The count of this clone is one. The V and J genes are TRBV6-5 and TRBJ1-5, with 11 bases identical to TRBD1. V lost 5 bases and J lost 7; bases outside the gene matches: 7. This CDR3 is 15 amino acids long. Germline values: CDR1 MNHEY, CDR2 SVGAGI. CDR3 amino acids: CASSGDRGGGQPQHF. DNA for the CDR3: TGTGCCAGCAGTGGGGACAGGGGGGGAGGGCAGCCCCAGCATTTT.

There are a few counts of this clone. V is TRBV7-9 and J is TRBJ2-5; D remains ambiguous. The CDR3 loop spans 12 amino acids. Germline-derived CDR1 and CDR2 are SEHNR and FQNEAQ (reference sequence). Between the trimmed V and J ends, which lost 2 bases and 5 bases, there was a span of 6 bases. The chain's CDR3 is CASSLMAETQYF. The CDR3 region has the DNA TGTGCCAGCAGCTTAATGGCGGAGACCCAGTACTTC.

The V gene is TRBV15, the J gene TRBJ1-5; D ambiguous. Germline-derived CDR1 and CDR2 are LNHNV and YYDKDF (reference sequence). The CDR3 spans 13 residues. V shed 1 base and J shed 6 bases, with 7 bases lying between them. The CDR3 reads CATSRGRGQPQHF. The CDR3 DNA reads as TGTGCCACCAGCAGAGGGAGAGGTCAGCCCCAGCATTTT.

The V and J genes are TRBV4-3 and TRBJ1-4, with D possibly being TRBD1 (5 bases). CDR3 length: 15 amino acids. The V and J ends lost 1 base and 3 bases respectively, with 9 bases between them. CDR1 is LGHNA and CDR2 is YSLEER in the germline V gene. The DNA for the CDR3 is TGCGCCAGCAGCCAAGTAGTGGGGGCTAATGAAAAACTGTTTTTT. It yields the protein CASSQVVGANEKLFF.

The chain joins TRBV29-1 to TRBJ2-5; 8 bases line up with TRBD1. The J call is doubtful: the DNA matches TRBJ2-7 better. The CDR3 has 13 residues. Germline V gives CDR1 SQVTM, CDR2 ANQGSEA. The DNA of the CDR3 is TGCAGCGTTGAGACAGGGGATTTGGACGAGCAGTACTTC. Encoded protein: CSVETGDLDEQYF.

As regards this clone: A junction boundary mismatches the germline segment, possibly from a read error. Distinct nucleotide sequences in the sample also encode this CDR3. This rearrangement joins TRBV7-9 to TRBJ2-7, with 9 nucleotides matching TRBD2. The germline CDR1 and CDR2 sequences are SEHNR and FQNEAQ (reference sequence). The CDR3 runs 15 residues. CDR3 sequence: CASSASGGLDYEQYF. The CDR3 bases are TGCGCCAGCAGCGCGAGCGGGGGGCTTGACTACGAGCAGTACTTC.

The chain joins TRBV27 to TRBJ1-5; no clear D. The CDR3 consists of 16 residues. Deletions cut 5 bases from V and 2 bases from J, with 16 bases between. Germline values: CDR1 MNHEY, CDR2 SMNVEV (reference sequence). CDR3: CASSAYSESGNQPQHF. The CDR3 nucleotides read TGTGCCAGCAGTGCCTACAGTGAGAGTGGCAATCAGCCCCAGCATTTT.

The gene calls are TRBV10-3 and TRBJ1-2; D is unclear. The V end was cut by 8 bases, the J end by 2 bases, with 9 bases between. Germline V gives CDR1 ENHRY, CDR2 SYGVKD. The CDR3 covers 12 residues. The CDR3, as DNA: TGTGCCATCCTTGACATAAACTATGGCTACACCTTC. The encoded protein is CAILDINYGYTF.

Turning to this clone: This specimen includes other DNA sequences encoding the same CDR3. The CDR3 bases are TGTGCCAGCAGCTTAGCACTCTCCTACGAGCAGTACTTC. This translates into CASSLALSYEQYF. The chain couples TRBV7-9 to TRBJ2-7; D remains ambiguous. The CDR3 contains 13 residues. Trimming removed 0 bases from V and 0 bases from J, with 3 bases in between. CDR1 is SEHNR and CDR2 is FQNEAQ in the germline V gene (reference sequence).

This clone has just a few counts. The chain uses TRBV29-1 and TRBJ1-2; no clear D gene. V dropped 1 base and J dropped 4 bases, with 10 bases sitting between them. The CDR3 runs to 13 residues. The germline V gene encodes CDR1 SQVTM and CDR2 ANQGSEA. The CDR3 here is CSVEGAGTYGYTF. The CDR3 bases are TGCAGCGTTGAAGGAGCAGGAACCTATGGCTACACCTTC.

The chain is built from TRBV9 and TRBJ2-7, with a weak D call TRBD1 (6 bases). Between the trimmed V and J ends, which lost 0 bases and 3 bases, there was a span of 10 bases. In germline, CDR1 is SGDLS, CDR2 YYNGEE. The CDR3 sequence is 14 residues long. CDR3 in DNA: TGTGCCAGCAGCGTAGAGGACAGCAACTACGAGCAGTACTTC. Translated, it gives CASSVEDSNYEQYF.

This sequence joins TRBV27 and TRBJ1-1; TRBD1 might be the D (6 bases). Trimming pared 5 bases from V and 4 bases from J, leaving 17 bases between. Germline V CDR1 and CDR2: MNHEY, SMNVEV (reference sequence). This CDR3 spans 15 amino acids. The CDR3 sequence: CASSITTQGSTEAFF. In DNA, the CDR3 is TGTGCCAGCAGTATAACCACACAGGGCTCCACTGAAGCTTTCTTT.

This clone was picked up a small number of times. The chain couples TRBV23-1 to TRBJ2-6; D is unresolved. TRBV23-1 has ORF status, its function being uncertain. Trimming left V 8 bases short and J 4 bases short, with 6 bases between. This CDR3 contains 12 residues. CDR3 in DNA: TGCGCCAGCCCAAGGGGGGCCAACGTCCTGACTTTC. It codes for CASPRGANVLTF.

This clone has only a few counts. The V gene is TRBV9, the J gene TRBJ2-6; D remains ambiguous. Per the germline V gene, CDR1 is SGDLS and CDR2 is YYNGEE. The CDR3 spans 13 residues. The V gene lost 3 bases and the J gene lost 0 bases, with 1 base spanning the gap. CDR3 protein: CASSDSGANVLTF. The CDR3 DNA sequence: TGTGCCAGCAGCGACTCTGGGGCCAACGTCCTGACTTTC.

This clone was counted only a few times. This rearrangement joins TRBV10-1 to TRBJ2-1, with D perhaps being TRBD1 or TRBD2 (5 bases each). V was clipped by 3 bases and J by 4 bases, with 19 bases between them. This CDR3 comprises 17 residues. From germline, CDR1 is WNHNN and CDR2 SYGVQD (reference sequence). CDR3 nucleotide sequence: TGCGCCAGCAGTGACCTTAAGGGGCAGGAGGAATACAATGAGCAGTTCTTC. It codes for CASSDLKGQEEYNEQFF.

This clone was seen a handful of times. A single base separates this from a much larger clone, so it may be a read error. V gene TRBV6-4 combines with J gene TRBJ1-1, with D perhaps TRBD1 (6 bases). The V end lost 5 bases, the J end lost 1 base, and 8 bases lay between the germline ends. CDR1 and CDR2 (germline): MRHNA, SNTAGT. CDR3 length: 13 amino acids. This CDR3 is CASSYRANTEAFF. The DNA of the CDR3 is TGTGCCAGCAGTTACAGGGCGAACACTGAAGCTTTCTTT.

This chain connects TRBV5-6 to TRBJ2-7, with D possibly being TRBD2 (7 bases). CDR1 and CDR2 from the germline V gene are SGHDT and YYEEEE. The CDR3 runs 14 residues. The V end lost 5 bases, the J end lost 3 bases, and 15 bases lay between the germline ends. CDR3 protein: CASSGEGGHYEQYF. CDR3 DNA sequence: TGTGCCAGCAGTGGGGAGGGGGGCCACTACGAGCAGTACTTC.

This clone has just a few counts. This chain joins TRBV29-1 and TRBJ2-1; D is tentatively TRBD1 or TRBD2 (7 bases each). The CDR3 is 13 amino acids. V was clipped by 4 bases and J by 4 bases, with 11 bases between them. Germline CDR1 and CDR2: SQVTM and ANQGSEA. In DNA, the CDR3 is TGCAGCGTTGTTCAGGGGGGGTACAATGAGCAGTTCTTC. Translation: CSVVQGGYNEQFF.

This clone appeared a few times. V and J are TRBV7-8 and TRBJ2-3; 8 bases fit TRBD2. This CDR3 region has 14 residues. The trim removed 6 bases at V and 5 bases at J, leaving 7 bases unmatched. Germline lookup yields CDR1 SGHVS and CDR2 FQNEAQ. CDR3 region: CASSRFGGGDTQYF. In DNA, the CDR3 is TGTGCCAGCAGTCGATTCGGGGGGGGAGATACGCAGTATTTT.

The chain couples TRBV9 to TRBJ2-3, with 8 bases aligning to TRBD2. V lost 3 bases to trimming and J lost 4 bases; unmatched junction nucleotides: 10. Per the germline V gene, CDR1 is SGDLS and CDR2 is YYNGEE. The CDR3 contains 16 residues. The CDR3 sequence is CASSAYGGGRADTQYF. The CDR3 DNA is TGTGCCAGCAGCGCCTATGGCGGGGGGCGGGCAGATACGCAGTATTTT.

The chain employs TRBV19 and TRBJ2-7; D gene uncertain. The V and J ends lost 5 bases and 6 bases respectively, with 14 bases between them. The germline V gene encodes CDR1 LNHDA and CDR2 SQIVND (reference sequence). The length of the CDR3 is 13 residues. The CDR3 sequence: CASSVGLYVEQYF. The CDR3 DNA follows: TGTGCCAGTAGTGTAGGCCTTTACGTCGAGCAGTACTTC.

There are a few counts of this clone. V usage is TRBV15 and J usage is TRBJ1-5, with D perhaps matching TRBD1 (5 bases). Trimming pared 6 bases from V and 2 bases from J, leaving 17 bases between. Germline lookup yields CDR1 LNHNV and CDR2 YYDKDF (reference sequence). This CDR3 comprises 16 residues. CDR3 amino acids: CATRGGGVIRNQPQHF. The CDR3 DNA reads as TGTGCCACCAGAGGCGGAGGGGTAATTCGCAATCAGCCCCAGCATTTT.

CDR3 loop: CASSGIGSEYEQYF. The CDR3, as DNA: TGTGCCAGCAGTGGGATTGGGTCAGAATACGAGCAGTACTTC. The rearrangement links TRBV6-1 to TRBJ2-7; D not certain. V gave up 4 bases and J gave up 4 bases, with 14 bases separating them. Per the germline V gene, CDR1 is MNHNS and CDR2 is SASEGT. The CDR3 runs to 14 residues.

The V gene is TRBV9, the J gene TRBJ1-1; D unresolved. The CDR3 is made up of 13 amino acids. From germline, CDR1 is SGDLS and CDR2 YYNGEE. V gave up 0 bases and J gave up 6 bases, with 9 bases separating them. This chain's CDR3 is CASSVAIGAEAFF. CDR3 bases: TGTGCCAGCAGCGTAGCCATCGGGGCTGAAGCTTTCTTT.

The rearrangement uses TRBV7-9 and TRBJ1-4; TRBD1 might be the D (5 bases). V was trimmed by 6 bases and J by 5 bases, leaving 13 bases between them. The CDR3 has 14 residues. Germline V gene data show CDR1 as SEHNR and CDR2 as FQNEAQ (reference sequence). The DNA for the CDR3 is TGTGCCAGCAGTTGGGACGCCACAAATGAAAAACTGTTTTTT. This gives the protein CASSWDATNEKLFF.